A selection of T cell receptor beta chains follows, all from one sample in a study of blood T cell repertoires in COVID-19. Using immunoSEQ multiplex PCR, the repertoire was profiled, and TCRdb retains in-frame clones only, with some absent. The repertoire holds about 38,000 clones, with 70% to 90% as singletons. Input material: peripheral blood. The receptors were sampled from a man between 60 and 75 years old with COVID-19, enrolled during active disease. Each CDR3 is given with its conserved first and last residue. The order of the fields is J gene, V gene, D gene, clone size, CDR3 protein, CDR3 DNA. D genes are given only for firm matches. Rows may omit the clone size; those that give it use once, few, many or a size class.

J: TRBJ1-2; V: TRBV28; D: TRBD1; size: .; CDR3: CASSPRTGDSGYTF; DNA: TGTGCCAGCAGTCCGCGGACAGGGGATAGCGGCTACACCTTC
J: TRBJ2-1; V: TRBV2; D: .; size: few; CDR3: CASSPSGEEQFF; DNA: TGTGCCAGCAGTCCCTCCGGGGAGGAGCAGTTCTTC
J: TRBJ2-7; V: TRBV4-3; D: .; size: .; CDR3: CASSQERLRTPSSEQYF; DNA: TGCGCCAGCAGCCAAGAACGCCTTCGGACACCTTCCAGCGAGCAGTACTTC
J: TRBJ1-1; V: TRBV9; D: .; size: medium-sized; CDR3: CASSVGQGNTEAFF; DNA: TGTGCCAGCAGCGTAGGCCAGGGGAACACTGAAGCTTTCTTT
J: TRBJ2-2; V: TRBV5-1; D: .; size: .; CDR3: CASSLDTNTGELFF; DNA: TGCGCCAGCAGCTTGGACACCAACACCGGGGAGCTGTTTTTT
J: TRBJ2-7; V: TRBV19; D: TRBD2; size: .; CDR3: CASSISYAGAGEDLSTYF; DNA: TGTGCCAGTAGTATTTCTTATGCTGGGGCGGGAGAAGATTTAAGCACGTACTTC
J: TRBJ2-3; V: TRBV18; D: TRBD1; size: .; CDR3: CASSLDRAITDTQYF; DNA: TGTGCCAGCTCACTCGACAGGGCGATCACAGATACGCAGTATTTT
J: TRBJ2-2; V: TRBV7-9; D: TRBD1; size: .; CDR3: CASSPRQGAVAGELFF; DNA: TGTGCCAGCAGCCCACGACAGGGGGCGGTTGCCGGGGAGCTGTTTTTT
J: TRBJ1-4; V: TRBV7-9; D: .; size: .; CDR3: CASSLGLATNEKLFF; DNA: TGTGCCAGCAGCTTAGGTTTAGCAACTAATGAAAAACTGTTTTTT
J: TRBJ2-7; V: TRBV2; D: .; size: few; CDR3: CASSERQGGYEQYF; DNA: TGTGCCAGCAGTGAACGGCAGGGGGGCTACGAGCAGTACTTC
J: TRBJ1-4; V: TRBV5-4; D: TRBD1; size: .; CDR3: CASSLGGGNEKLFF; DNA: TGTGCCAGCAGCTTGGGAGGGGGCAATGAAAAACTGTTTTTT
J: TRBJ2-7; V: TRBV4-1; D: .; size: .; CDR3: CASSQDSATREQYF; DNA: TGCGCCAGCAGCCAAGATTCAGCGACGCGGGAGCAGTACTTC
J: TRBJ1-4; V: TRBV20-1; D: TRBD1; size: once; CDR3: CSATFRDSLFF; DNA: TGCAGTGCTACTTTCCGGGACAGTTTGTTTTTT
J: TRBJ1-4; V: TRBV27; D: .; size: .; CDR3: CASSSPGRWEKLFF; DNA: TGTGCCAGCAGTTCGCCAGGGAGGTGGGAAAAACTGTTTTTT
J: TRBJ2-1; V: TRBV9; D: TRBD1; size: .; CDR3: CASSPGGSYNEQFF; DNA: TGTGCCAGCAGCCCAGGGGGCTCCTACAATGAGCAGTTCTTC
J: TRBJ1-1; V: TRBV19; D: .; size: .; CDR3: CASTPPWETLNTEAFF; DNA: TGTGCCAGTACCCCCCCTTGGGAGACATTGAACACTGAAGCTTTCTTT
J: TRBJ1-5; V: TRBV6-5; D: .; size: .; CDR3: CASSYSIGGDQPQHF; DNA: TGTGCCAGCAGTTACTCGATCGGTGGAGATCAGCCCCAGCATTTT